Following are 2 T cell receptor beta chains from one sample sequenced in a study of blood T cells in healthy people across ages. The second PCR ran about 6 to 12 cycles with a sample-barcoded 5' primer and J-beta primers. TCRdb independently ran MiXCR on the 5' RACE reads; one entry per CDR3 protein. The table lists about 1.5 million distinct CDR3 sequences, approximately 43% of them singletons. Sequencing was done on a sample of blood. Source of these receptors: a woman between 18 and 30 years old in good health.

The chain links TRBV3-1 to TRBJ1-1; 7 bases map to TRBD1. CDR1 and CDR2 from the germline V gene are LGHDT and YNNKEL (reference sequence). With 0 bases clipped from V and 5 bases from J, the junction kept 3 bases outside the gene matches. The CDR3 consists of 14 residues. The CDR3 nucleotides read TGTGCCAGCAGCCAAGACGACAGGGCAACTGAAGCTTTCTTT. Amino acids: CASSQDDRATEAFF.

The V gene is TRBV28, the J gene TRBJ2-7, with 11 bases that match TRBD2. V lost 2 bases, J lost 0 bases, and 9 bases stayed unmatched. From germline, CDR1 is MDHEN and CDR2 SYDVKM. CDR3 size: 18 residues. The CDR3 DNA reads as TGTGCCAGCAGTTTAGGTCTAGCGGGAGGCCTACGCTCCTACGAGCAGTACTTC. It specifies CASSLGLAGGLRSYEQYF.